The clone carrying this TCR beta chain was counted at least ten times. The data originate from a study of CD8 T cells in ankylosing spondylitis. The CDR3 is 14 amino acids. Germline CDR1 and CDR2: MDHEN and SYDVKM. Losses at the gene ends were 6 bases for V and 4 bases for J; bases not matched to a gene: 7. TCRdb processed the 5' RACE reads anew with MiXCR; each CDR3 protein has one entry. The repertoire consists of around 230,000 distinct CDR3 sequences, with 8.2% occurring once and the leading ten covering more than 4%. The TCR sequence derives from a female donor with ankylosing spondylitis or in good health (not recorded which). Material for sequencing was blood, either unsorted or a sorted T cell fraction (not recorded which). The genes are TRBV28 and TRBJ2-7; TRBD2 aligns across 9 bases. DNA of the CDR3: TGTGCCAGCAGCCGAGGGCTAGCGGGATACGAGCAGTACTTC. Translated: CASSRGLAGYEQYF.